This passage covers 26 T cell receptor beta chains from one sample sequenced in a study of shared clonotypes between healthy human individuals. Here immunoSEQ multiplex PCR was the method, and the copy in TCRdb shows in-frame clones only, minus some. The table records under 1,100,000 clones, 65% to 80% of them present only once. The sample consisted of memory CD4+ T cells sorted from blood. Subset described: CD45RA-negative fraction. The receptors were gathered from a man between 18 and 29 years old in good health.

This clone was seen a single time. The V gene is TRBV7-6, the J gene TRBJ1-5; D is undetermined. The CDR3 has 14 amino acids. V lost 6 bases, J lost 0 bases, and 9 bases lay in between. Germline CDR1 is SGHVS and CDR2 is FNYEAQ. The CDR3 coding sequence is TGTGCCAGCAGATATGGACTTAGCAATCAGCCCCAGCATTTT. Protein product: CASRYGLSNQPQHF.

CDR3 sequence: CASPVAGELFF. The CDR3 bases are TGTGCCAGCCCGGTGGCCGGGGAGCTGTTTTTT. This sequence joins TRBV5-4 and TRBJ2-2, with no clear D. Trimming took off 7 bases at V and 6 bases at J, with 7 bases between the two ends. CDR1 SGHNT and CDR2 YYREEE come from the germline V gene (reference sequence). The CDR3 runs to 11 residues.

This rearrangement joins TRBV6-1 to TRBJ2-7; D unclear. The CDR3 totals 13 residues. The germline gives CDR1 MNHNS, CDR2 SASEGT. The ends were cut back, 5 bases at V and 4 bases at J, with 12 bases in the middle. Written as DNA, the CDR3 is TGTGCCAGCAGTAGTCAAAGGGCTTACGAGCAGTACTTC. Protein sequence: CASSSQRAYEQYF.

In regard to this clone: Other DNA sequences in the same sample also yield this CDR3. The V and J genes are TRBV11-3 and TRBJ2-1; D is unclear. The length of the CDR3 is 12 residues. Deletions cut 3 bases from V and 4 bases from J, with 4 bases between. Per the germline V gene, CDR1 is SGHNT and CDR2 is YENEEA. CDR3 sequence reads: CASSFGYNEQFF. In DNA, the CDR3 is TGTGCCAGCAGCTTTGGGTACAATGAGCAGTTCTTC.

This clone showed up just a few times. In nucleotides, the CDR3 is TGTGCCACCAGCGGCCAACAGGGGTTAGGGCAGCCCCAGCATTTT. Residues: CATSGQQGLGQPQHF. The chain joins TRBV15 to TRBJ1-5, with 7 bases identical to TRBD1. After removal of 5 bases from V and 7 bases from J, the junction contained 11 bases not matched to a gene. CDR1 and CDR2 from the germline V gene are LNHNV and YYDKDF (reference sequence). The CDR3 consists of 15 residues.

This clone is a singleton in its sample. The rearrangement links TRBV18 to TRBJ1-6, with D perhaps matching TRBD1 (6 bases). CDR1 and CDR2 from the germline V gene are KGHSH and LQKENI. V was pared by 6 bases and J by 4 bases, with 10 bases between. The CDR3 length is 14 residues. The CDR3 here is CASSLQGYNSPLHF. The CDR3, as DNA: TGTGCCAGCTCTCTTCAGGGGTATAATTCACCCCTCCACTTT.

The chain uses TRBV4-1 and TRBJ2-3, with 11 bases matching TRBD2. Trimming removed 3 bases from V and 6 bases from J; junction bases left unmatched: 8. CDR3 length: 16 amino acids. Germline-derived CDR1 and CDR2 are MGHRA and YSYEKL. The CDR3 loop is CASSHGSGGAKDTQYF. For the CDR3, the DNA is TGCGCCAGCAGCCATGGTAGCGGGGGGGCGAAGGATACGCAGTATTTT.

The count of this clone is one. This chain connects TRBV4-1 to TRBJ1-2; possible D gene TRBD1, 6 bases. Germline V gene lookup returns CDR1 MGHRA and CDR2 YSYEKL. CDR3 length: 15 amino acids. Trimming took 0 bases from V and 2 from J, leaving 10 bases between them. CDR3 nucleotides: TGCGCCAGCAGCCAAGAGGACAGAACCAACTATGGCTACACCTTC. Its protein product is CASSQEDRTNYGYTF.

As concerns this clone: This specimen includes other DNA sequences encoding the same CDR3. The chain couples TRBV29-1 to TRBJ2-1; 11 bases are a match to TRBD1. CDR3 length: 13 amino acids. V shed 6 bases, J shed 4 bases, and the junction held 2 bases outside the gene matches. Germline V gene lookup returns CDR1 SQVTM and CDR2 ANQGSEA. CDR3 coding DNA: TGCAGCGTCGGGACAGGGGGGTACAATGAGCAGTTCTTC. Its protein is CSVGTGGYNEQFF.

The CDR3 reads CASRLRRASNQPQHF. In DNA, the CDR3 is TGTGCCAGCAGGCTTAGACGGGCGAGCAATCAGCCCCAGCATTTT. This chain joins TRBV27 and TRBJ1-5, with no clear D. The V gene's germline CDR1 is MNHEY and CDR2 SMNVEV (reference sequence). The CDR3 length is 15 residues. Trimming shortened V by 6 bases and J by 1 base, and 13 bases separated the two germline ends.

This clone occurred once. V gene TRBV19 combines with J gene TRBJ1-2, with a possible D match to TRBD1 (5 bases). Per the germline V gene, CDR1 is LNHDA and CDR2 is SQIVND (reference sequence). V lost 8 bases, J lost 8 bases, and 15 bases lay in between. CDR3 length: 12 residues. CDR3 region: CASSVGVGGYTF. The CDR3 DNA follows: TGTGCCAGTTCCGTGGGGGTCGGGGGCTACACCTTC. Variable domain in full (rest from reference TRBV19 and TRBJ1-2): DGGITQSPKYLFRKEGQNVTLSCEQNLNHDAMYWYRQDPGQGLRLIYYSQIVNDFQKGDIAEGYSVSREKKESFPLTVTSAQKNPTAFYLCASSVGVGGYTFGSGTRLTVV.

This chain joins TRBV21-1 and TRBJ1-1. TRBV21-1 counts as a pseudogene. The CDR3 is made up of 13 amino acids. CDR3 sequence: CASSTLVGSEAFF. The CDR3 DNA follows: TGTGCCAGCAGCACGCTTGTAGGTTCTGAAGCTTTCTTT.

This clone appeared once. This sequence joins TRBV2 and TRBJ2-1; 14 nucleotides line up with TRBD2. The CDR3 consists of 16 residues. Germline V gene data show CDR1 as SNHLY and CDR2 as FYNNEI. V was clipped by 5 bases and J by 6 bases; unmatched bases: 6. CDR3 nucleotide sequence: TGTGCCAGCAGTCAAACCGGGACTAGCGGGAGCAATGAGCAGTTCTTC. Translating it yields CASSQTGTSGSNEQFF.

The CDR3 reads CAISEKTEIYGYTF. As DNA, the CDR3 is TGTGCCATCAGTGAGAAGACAGAAATCTATGGCTACACCTTC. The chain employs TRBV10-3 and TRBJ1-2, with a tentative D call TRBD1 (5 bases). The CDR3 is 14 amino acids. Germline V gives CDR1 ENHRY, CDR2 SYGVKD. V gave up 2 bases and J gave up 4 bases, with 11 bases separating them.

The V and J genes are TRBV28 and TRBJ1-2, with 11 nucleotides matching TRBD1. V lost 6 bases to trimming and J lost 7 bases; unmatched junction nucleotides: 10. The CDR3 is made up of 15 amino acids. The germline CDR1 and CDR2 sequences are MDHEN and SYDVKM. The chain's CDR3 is CASSNPAGQGGGYTF. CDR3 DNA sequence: TGTGCCAGCAGCAACCCGGCGGGACAGGGGGGTGGCTACACCTTC.

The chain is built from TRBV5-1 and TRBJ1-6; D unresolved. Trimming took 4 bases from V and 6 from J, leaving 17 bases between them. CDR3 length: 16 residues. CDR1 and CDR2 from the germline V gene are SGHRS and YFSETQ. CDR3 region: CASSPTPLGSNSPLHF. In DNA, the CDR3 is TGCGCCAGCAGCCCCACCCCGTTAGGCAGTAATTCACCCCTCCACTTT.

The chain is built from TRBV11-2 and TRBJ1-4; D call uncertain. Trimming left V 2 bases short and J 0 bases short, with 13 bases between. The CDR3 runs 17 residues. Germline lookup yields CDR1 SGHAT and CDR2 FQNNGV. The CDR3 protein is CASSLREALTTNEKLFF. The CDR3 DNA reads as TGTGCCAGCAGCTTACGGGAGGCTCTTACAACTAATGAAAAACTGTTTTTT.

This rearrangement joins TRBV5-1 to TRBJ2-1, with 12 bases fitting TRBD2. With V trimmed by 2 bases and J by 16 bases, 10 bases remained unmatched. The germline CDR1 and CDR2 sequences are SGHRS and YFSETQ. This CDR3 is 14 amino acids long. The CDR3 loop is CASSFPTSGSPEFF. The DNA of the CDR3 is TGCGCCAGCAGCTTTCCGACTAGCGGGAGCCCCGAATTCTTC.

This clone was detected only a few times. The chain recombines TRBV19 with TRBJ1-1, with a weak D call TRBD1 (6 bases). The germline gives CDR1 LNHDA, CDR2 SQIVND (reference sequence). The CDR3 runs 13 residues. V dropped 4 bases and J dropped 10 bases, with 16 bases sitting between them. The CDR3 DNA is TGTGCCAGTAGTACAGCGGGGGCCATGGCAGCTTTCTTT. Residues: CASSTAGAMAAFF.

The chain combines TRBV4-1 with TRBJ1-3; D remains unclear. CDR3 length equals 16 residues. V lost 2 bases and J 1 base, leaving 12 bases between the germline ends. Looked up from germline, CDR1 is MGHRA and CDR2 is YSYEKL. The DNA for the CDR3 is TGCGCCAGCAGCCAATTGACGGCGGCGTCTGGAAACACCATATATTTT. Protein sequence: CASSQLTAASGNTIYF.

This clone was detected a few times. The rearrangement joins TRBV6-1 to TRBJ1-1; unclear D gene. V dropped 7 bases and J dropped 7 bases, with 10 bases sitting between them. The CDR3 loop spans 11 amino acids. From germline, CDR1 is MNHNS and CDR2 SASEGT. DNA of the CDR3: TGTGCCAGCACAGAGGAGTATGAAGCTTTCTTT. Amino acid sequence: CASTEEYEAFF.

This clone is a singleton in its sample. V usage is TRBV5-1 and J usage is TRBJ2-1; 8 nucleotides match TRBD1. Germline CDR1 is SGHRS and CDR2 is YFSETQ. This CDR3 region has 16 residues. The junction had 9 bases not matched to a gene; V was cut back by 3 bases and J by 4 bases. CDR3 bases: TGCGCCAGCAGCTCGCTGACAGGGGTTTGGTACAATGAGCAGTTCTTC. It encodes CASSSLTGVWYNEQFF.

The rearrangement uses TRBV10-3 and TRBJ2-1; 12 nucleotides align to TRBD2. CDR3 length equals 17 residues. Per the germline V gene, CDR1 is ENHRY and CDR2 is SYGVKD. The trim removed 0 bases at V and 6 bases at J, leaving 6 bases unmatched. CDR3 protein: CAISESILTSGSNEQFF. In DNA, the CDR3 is TGTGCCATCAGTGAGTCGATTTTGACTAGCGGGAGCAATGAGCAGTTCTTC.

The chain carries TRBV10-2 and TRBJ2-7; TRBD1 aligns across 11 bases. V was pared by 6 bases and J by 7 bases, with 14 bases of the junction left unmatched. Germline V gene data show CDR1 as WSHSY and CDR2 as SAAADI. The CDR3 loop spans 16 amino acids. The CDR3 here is CASRDWSGTGGFEQYF. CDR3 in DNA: TGCGCCAGCAGAGACTGGTCCGGGACAGGGGGATTTGAGCAGTACTTC.

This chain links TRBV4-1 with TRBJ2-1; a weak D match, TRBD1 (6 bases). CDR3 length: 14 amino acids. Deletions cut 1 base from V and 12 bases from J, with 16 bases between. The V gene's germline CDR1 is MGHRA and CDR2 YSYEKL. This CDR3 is CASSQVLIGGVQFF. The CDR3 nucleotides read TGCGCCAGCAGCCAAGTTTTAATAGGGGGTGTGCAGTTCTTC.

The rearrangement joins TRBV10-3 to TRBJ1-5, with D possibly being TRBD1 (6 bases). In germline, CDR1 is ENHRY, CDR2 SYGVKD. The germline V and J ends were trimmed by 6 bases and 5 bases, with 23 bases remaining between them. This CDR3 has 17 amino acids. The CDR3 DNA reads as TGTGCCATCAGCAACAGGGCTTTACTCTGGAACGATCAGCCCCAGCATTTT. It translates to CAISNRALLWNDQPQHF.